The table lists the clone carrying this TCR beta chain with a few counts. This entry comes from a study of CD8+ T cells in alopecia areata. Extracted RNA was reverse transcribed, and the resulting cDNA served as sequencing template. Clones were read by immunoSEQ multiplex PCR, and TCRdb kept only the in-frame ones, dropping some. Among about 200,000 clones listed, 35% to 40% were seen once. Stated treatment: oral pan-JAK inhibitor, 5-10 mg twice daily. V gave up 1 base and J gave up 2 bases, with 9 bases separating them. This CDR3 region has 14 residues. Germline assignment: CDR1 LNHDA and CDR2 SQIVND (reference sequence).

The rearrangement joins TRBV19 to TRBJ2-7; D remains ambiguous. This clonotype was obtained from a human donor with alopecia areata. The material sequenced was CD4+ T cells sorted from blood, taken at approximately week 31, from a patient treated with tofacitinib. CDR3 nucleotide sequence: TGTGCCAGTAGTATAGGCCCAAGGACCTACGAGCAGTACTTC. Its translation is CASSIGPRTYEQYF.